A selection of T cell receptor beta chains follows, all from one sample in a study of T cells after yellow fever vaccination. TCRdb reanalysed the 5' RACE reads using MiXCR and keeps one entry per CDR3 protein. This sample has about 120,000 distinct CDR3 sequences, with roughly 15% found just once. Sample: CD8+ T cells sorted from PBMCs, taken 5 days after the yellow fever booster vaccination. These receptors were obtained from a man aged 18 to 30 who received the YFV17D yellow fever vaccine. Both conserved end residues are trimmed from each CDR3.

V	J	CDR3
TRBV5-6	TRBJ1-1	ASSQAYLGGATEAF
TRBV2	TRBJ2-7	ASTSLDSLPYEQY
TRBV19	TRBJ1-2	ASTPPGRHHGYT
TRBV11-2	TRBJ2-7	ASSPTGAGYEQY
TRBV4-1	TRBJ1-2	ASSLVGGRANYGYT
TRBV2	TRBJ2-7	ASRGQGGD
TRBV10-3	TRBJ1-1	AISEEGAANTEAF
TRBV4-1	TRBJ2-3	ASSPSGGTDTQY
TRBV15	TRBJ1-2	ATSSDMINYGYT
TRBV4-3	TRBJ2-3	ASSPWWEGASVDTQY
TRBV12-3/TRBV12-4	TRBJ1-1	ASSLVSEGSPEAF
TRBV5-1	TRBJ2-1	ASSLRTSGGNEQF
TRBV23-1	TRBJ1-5	ASSLPVRWHQPQH
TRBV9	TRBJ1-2	ASSVWESYGYT
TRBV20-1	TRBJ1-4	SARDLRDDEKLF
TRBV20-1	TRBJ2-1	SAREILAGDNEQF
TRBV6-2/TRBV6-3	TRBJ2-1	ASSEDQGLPYNEQF
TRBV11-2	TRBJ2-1	ASSLGTRSYNEQF
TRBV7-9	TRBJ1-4	ASSSLTGGELF
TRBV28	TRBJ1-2	ASTRGSDPGYGYT
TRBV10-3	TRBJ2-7	AISEGETYEQY
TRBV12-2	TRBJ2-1	ASRLGKRRAELYNEQF
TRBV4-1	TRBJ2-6	ASSQVRRTQYFLTGANVLT
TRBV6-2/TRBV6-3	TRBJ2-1	ASSYSTEPNNEQF
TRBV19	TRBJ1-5	ASSSFQGGGEPQH
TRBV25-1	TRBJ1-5	ASSEGQRNQPQH
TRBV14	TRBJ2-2	ASSPRGRRNTGELF
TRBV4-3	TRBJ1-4	ASSQDSSNEKLF
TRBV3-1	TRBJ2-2	ASSQGNFLTRWQLF
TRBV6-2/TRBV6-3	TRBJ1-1	ASSSGPWETEAF
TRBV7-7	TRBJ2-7	ASSHGAGGEEQY
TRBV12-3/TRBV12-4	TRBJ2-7	ASSLSVYEQY
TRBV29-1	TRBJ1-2	SVARNYGYT
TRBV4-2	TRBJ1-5	ASSQMTINQPQH
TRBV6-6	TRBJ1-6	ASSGTGALSYNSPLH
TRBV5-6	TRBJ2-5	ASSLRLRGQETQY
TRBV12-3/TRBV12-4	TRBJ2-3	ASSFESTDTQY
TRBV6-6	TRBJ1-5	ASRPNMPHSNQPQH
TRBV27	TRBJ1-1	ASSPGTGPGTEAF
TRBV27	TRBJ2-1	ASSPPAGGYNEQF
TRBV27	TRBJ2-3	ASSFGGGSDTQY
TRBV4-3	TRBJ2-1	ASSQEGTGGYNEQF